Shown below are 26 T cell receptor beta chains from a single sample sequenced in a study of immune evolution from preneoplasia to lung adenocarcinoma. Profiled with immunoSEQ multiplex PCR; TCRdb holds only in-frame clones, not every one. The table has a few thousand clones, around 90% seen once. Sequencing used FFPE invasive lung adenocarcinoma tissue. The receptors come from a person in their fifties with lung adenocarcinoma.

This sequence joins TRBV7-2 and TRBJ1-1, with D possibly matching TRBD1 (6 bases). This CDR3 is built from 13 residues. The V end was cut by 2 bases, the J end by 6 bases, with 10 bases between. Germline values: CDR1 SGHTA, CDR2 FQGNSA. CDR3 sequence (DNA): TGTGCCAGCAGCTTACAGGGACACGCTGAAGCTTTCTTT. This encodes CASSLQGHAEAFF.

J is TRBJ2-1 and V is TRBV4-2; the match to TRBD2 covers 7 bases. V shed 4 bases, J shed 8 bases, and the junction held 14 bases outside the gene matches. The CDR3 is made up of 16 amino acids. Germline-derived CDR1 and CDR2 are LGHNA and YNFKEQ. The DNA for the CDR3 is TGTGCCAGCAGCCCCGGTGCTGGCGGGAGTGCGGATGAGCAGTTCTTC. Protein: CASSPGAGGSADEQFF.

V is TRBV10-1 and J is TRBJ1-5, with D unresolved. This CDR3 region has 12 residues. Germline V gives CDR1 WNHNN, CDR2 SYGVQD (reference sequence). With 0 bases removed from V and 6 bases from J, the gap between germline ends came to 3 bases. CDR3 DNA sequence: TGCGCCAGCAGTGAGTCGGGTCAGCCCCAGCATTTT. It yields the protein CASSESGQPQHF.

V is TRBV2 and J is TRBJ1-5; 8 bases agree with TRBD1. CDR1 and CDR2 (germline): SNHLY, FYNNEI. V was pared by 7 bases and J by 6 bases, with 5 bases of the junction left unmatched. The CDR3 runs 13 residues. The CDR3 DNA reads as TGTGCCAGCAACTTGGACAGGGTTCAGCCCCAGCATTTT. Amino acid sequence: CASNLDRVQPQHF.

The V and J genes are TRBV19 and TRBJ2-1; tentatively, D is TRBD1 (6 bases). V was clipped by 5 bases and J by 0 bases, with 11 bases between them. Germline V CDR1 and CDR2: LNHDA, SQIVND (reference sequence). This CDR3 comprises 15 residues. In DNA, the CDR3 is TGTGCCAGTAGTCTCCAGGGGAGCTCCTACAATGAGCAGTTCTTC. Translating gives CASSLQGSSYNEQFF.

The CDR3 DNA is TGTGCCAGCAGGTCCGGGACAGTTTGGCGGGGCTACACCTTC. It codes for CASRSGTVWRGYTF. This chain uses TRBV6-1 with TRBJ1-2; TRBD1 aligns across 7 bases. The CDR3 length is 14 residues. Germline values: CDR1 MNHNS, CDR2 SASEGT. Losses at the gene ends were 6 bases for V and 8 bases for J; bases not matched to a gene: 12.

The CDR3 sequence: CASSKEATYEQYF. The CDR3 nucleotides read TGTGCCAGCAGCAAAGAGGCCACCTACGAGCAGTACTTC. The chain couples TRBV21-1 to TRBJ2-7. TRBV21-1 is a recognized pseudogene. CDR3 length: 13 amino acids.

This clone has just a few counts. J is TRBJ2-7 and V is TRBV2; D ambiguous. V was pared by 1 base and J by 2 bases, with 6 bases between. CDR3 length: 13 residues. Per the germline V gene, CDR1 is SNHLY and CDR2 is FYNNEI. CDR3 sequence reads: CASSEVNTYEQYF. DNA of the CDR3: TGTGCCAGCAGTGAAGTGAATACCTACGAGCAGTACTTC.

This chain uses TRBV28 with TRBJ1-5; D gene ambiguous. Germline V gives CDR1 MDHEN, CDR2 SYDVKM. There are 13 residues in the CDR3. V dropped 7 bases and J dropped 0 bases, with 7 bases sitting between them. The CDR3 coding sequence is TGTGCCAGCAATCCCAGTAGCAATCAGCCCCAGCATTTT. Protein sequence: CASNPSSNQPQHF.

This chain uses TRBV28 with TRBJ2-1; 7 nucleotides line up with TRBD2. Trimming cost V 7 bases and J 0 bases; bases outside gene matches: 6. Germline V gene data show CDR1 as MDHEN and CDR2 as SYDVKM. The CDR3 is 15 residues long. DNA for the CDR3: TGTGCCAGCAAGGGCGGGAGCGGCTCCTACAATGAGCAGTTCTTC. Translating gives CASKGGSGSYNEQFF.

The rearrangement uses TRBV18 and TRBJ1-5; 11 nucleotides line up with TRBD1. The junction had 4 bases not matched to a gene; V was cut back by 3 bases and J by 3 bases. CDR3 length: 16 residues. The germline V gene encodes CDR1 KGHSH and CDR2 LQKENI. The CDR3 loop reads CASSPGQGGTNQPQHF. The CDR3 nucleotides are TGTGCCAGCTCACCGGGACAGGGGGGGACCAATCAGCCCCAGCATTTT. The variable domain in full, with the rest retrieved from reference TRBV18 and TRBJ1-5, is NAGVMQNPRHLVRRRGQEARLRCSPMKGHSHVYWYRQLPEEGLKFMVYLQKENIIDESGMPKERFSAEFPKEGPSILRIQQVVRGDSAAYFCASSPGQGGTNQPQHFGDGTRLSIL.

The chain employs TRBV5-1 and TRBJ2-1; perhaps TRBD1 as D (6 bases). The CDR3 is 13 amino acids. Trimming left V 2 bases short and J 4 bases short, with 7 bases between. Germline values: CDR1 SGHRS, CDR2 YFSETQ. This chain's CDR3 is CASSLTGYNEQFF. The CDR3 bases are TGCGCCAGCAGCTTAACAGGGTACAATGAGCAGTTCTTC.

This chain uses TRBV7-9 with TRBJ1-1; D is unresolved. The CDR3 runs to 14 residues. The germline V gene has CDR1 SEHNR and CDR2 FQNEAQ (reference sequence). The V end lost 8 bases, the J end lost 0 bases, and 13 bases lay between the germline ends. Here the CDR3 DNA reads TGTGCCAGCGGGCGGAGGACGGTGAACACTGAAGCTTTCTTT. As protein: CASGRRTVNTEAFF.

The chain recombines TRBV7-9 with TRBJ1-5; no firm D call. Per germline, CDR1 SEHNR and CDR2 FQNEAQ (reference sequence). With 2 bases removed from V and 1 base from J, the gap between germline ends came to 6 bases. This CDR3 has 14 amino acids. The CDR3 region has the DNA TGTGCCAGCAGCTTACTGGGAAGCAATCAGCCCCAGCATTTT. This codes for CASSLLGSNQPQHF.

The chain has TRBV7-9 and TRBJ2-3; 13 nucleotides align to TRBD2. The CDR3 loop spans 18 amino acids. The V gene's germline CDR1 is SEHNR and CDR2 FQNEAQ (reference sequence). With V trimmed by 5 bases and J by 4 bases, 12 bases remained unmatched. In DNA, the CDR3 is TGTGCCAGCAGCCAGAAGAAGGGGACTAGCGGGGCGCCAGATACGCAGTATTTT. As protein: CASSQKKGTSGAPDTQYF.

CDR3 nucleotides: TGTGCCAGCAACCTGGACAGGGGGTATGGCTACACCTTC. It codes for CASNLDRGYGYTF. The chain has TRBV5-4 and TRBJ1-2, with 10 nucleotides matching TRBD1. V lost 6 bases, J lost 5 bases, and 4 bases stayed unmatched. Germline assignment: CDR1 SGHNT and CDR2 YYREEE (reference sequence). CDR3 size: 13 residues.

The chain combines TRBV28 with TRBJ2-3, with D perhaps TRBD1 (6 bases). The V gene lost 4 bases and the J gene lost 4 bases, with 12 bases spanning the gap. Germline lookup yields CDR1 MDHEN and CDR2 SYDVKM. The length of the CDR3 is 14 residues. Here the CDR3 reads CASSSTGRPDTQYF. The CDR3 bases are TGTGCCAGCAGTTCCACAGGGAGACCAGATACGCAGTATTTT.

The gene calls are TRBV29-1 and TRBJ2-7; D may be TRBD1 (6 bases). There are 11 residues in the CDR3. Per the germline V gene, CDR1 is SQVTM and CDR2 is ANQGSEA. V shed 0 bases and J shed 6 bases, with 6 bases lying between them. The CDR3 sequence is CSVEEGAEQYF. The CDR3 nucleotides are TGCAGCGTTGAAGAGGGGGCCGAGCAGTACTTC.

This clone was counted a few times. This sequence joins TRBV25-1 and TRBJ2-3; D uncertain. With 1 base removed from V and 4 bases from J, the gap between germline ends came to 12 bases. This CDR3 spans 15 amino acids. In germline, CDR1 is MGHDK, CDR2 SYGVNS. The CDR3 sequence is CASSESPPLADTQYF. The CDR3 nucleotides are TGTGCCAGCAGTGAATCGCCACCCCTCGCAGATACGCAGTATTTT.

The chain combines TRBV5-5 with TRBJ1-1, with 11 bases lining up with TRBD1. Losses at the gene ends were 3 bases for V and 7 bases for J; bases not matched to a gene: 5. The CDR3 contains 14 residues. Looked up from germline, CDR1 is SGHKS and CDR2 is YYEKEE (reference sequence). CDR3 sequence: CASSSADRGHEAFF. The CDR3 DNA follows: TGTGCCAGCAGCTCTGCGGACAGGGGGCATGAAGCTTTCTTT.

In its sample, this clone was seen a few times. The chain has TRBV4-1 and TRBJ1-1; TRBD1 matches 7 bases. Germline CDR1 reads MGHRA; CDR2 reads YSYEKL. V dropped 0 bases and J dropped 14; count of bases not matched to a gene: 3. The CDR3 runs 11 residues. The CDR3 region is CASSQDRGKFF. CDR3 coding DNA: TGCGCCAGCAGCCAAGACAGGGGGAAGTTCTTT.

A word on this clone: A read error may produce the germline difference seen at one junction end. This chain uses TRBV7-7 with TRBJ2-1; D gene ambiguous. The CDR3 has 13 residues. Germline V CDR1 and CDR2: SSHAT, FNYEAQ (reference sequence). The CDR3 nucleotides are TGTGCTAGCAGCTTATACGGACACAATGAGCAGTTCTTC. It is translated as CASSLYGHNEQFF. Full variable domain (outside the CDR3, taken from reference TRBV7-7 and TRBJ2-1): GAGVSQSPRYKVTKRGQDVTLRCDPISSHATLYWYQQALGQGPEFLTYFNYEAQPDKSGLPSDRFSAERPEGSISTLTIQRTEQRDSAMYRCASSLYGHNEQFFGPGTRLTVL.

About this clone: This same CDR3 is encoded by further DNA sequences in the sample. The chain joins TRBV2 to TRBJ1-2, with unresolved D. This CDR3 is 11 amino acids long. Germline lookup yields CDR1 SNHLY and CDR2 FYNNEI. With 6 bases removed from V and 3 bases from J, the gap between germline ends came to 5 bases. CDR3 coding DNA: TGTGCCAGCAGCGGACACTATGGCTACACCTTC. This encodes CASSGHYGYTF.

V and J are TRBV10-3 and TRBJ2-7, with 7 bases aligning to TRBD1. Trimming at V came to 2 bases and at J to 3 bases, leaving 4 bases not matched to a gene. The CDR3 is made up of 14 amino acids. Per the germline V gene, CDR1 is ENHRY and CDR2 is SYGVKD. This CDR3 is CAISERGQNYEQYF. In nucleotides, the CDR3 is TGTGCCATCAGTGAGAGGGGACAGAACTACGAGCAGTACTTC.

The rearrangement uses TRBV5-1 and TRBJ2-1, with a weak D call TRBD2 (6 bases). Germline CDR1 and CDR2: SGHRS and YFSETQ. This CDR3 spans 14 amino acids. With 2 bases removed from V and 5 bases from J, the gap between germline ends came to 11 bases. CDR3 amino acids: CASSLGGSNNEQFF. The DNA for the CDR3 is TGCGCCAGCAGCTTAGGAGGGTCGAACAATGAGCAGTTCTTC.

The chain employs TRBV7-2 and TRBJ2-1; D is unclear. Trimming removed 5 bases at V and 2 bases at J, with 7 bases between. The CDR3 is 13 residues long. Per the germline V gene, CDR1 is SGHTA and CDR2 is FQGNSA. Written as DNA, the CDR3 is TGTGCCAGCAGCGTATGGCCCTACAATGAGCAGTTCTTC. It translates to CASSVWPYNEQFF.